One and the same sample provided the 10 T cell receptor beta chains below, sequenced in a study of blood T cell repertoires in COVID-19 (dated by TCRdb to 2018 to 2020). Library creation used the immunoSEQ multiplex PCR assay. TCRdb re-hosts the immuneACCESS table, in-frame sequences only. Its copies lack some clones; in the studies checked, an unresolved V gene accounts for under half of them, and the cause for the rest is not known. A total of 250,000 to 350,000 clones appear in this sample, around 90% of them only once. Together, the top ten hold 2% to 3% of the sample. The sequenced sample consisted of peripheral blood. The receptors were sampled from a man younger than 35 with active or convalescent COVID-19.

The chain uses TRBV9 and TRBJ1-2; the match to TRBD1 covers 7 bases. With 8 bases clipped from V and 4 bases from J, the junction kept 5 bases outside the gene matches. The CDR3 sequence is 12 residues long. Germline-derived CDR1 and CDR2 are SGDLS and YYNGEE. The CDR3 spells CASSTGPYGYTF. DNA of the CDR3: TGTGCCAGTTCGACAGGGCCCTATGGCTACACCTTC. Full variable domain (rest looked up from reference TRBV9 and TRBJ1-2): DSGVTQTPKHLITATGQRVTLRCSPRSGDLSVYWYQQSLDQGLQFLIQYYNGEERAKGNILERFSAQQFPDLHSELNLSSLELGDSALYFCASSTGPYGYTFGSGTRLTVV.

CDR3 coding DNA: TGCGCCAGCAGTGTTGGCGGGACCTACAATGAGCAGTTCTTC. It specifies CASSVGGTYNEQFF. The V gene is TRBV10-1, the J gene TRBJ2-1, with D possibly matching TRBD2 (6 bases). Germline-derived CDR1 and CDR2 are WNHNN and SYGVQD (reference sequence). This CDR3 contains 14 residues. V was cut by 4 bases and J by 2 bases, with 9 bases left in between.

V and J are TRBV6-1 and TRBJ2-4, with 7 bases aligning to TRBD1. Germline loops: CDR1 MNHNS, CDR2 SASEGT. The CDR3 is made up of 16 amino acids. After removal of 2 bases from V and 9 bases from J, the junction contained 13 bases not matched to a gene. CDR3 loop: CASSELRGPRSAIQYF. The DNA for the CDR3 is TGTGCCAGCAGTGAATTGAGGGGGCCGAGGTCGGCCATTCAGTACTTC.

The sample holds one count of this clone. The same CDR3 can be traced to other DNA sequences in this sample. The rearrangement links TRBV2 to TRBJ2-7; D unclear. Germline CDR1 and CDR2: SNHLY and FYNNEI. The CDR3 is 11 residues long. V was shortened by 4 bases and J by 7 bases, with 8 bases between the two germline ends. The CDR3 reads CASSAPGEQYF. The DNA of the CDR3 is TGTGCCAGCAGTGCCCCCGGGGAGCAGTACTTC. Complete variable domain (other parts from reference TRBV2 and TRBJ2-7): EPEVTQTPSHQVTQMGQEVILRCVPISNHLYFYWYRQILGQKVEFLVSFYNNEISEKSEIFDDQFSVERPDGSNFTLKIRSTKLEDSAMYFCASSAPGEQYFGPGTRLTVT.

CDR3 loop: CASSYTGLSGGPNTEAFF. In DNA, the CDR3 is TGCGCCAGCAGCTATACGGGACTCTCGGGGGGCCCGAACACTGAAGCTTTCTTT. V and J are TRBV5-1 and TRBJ1-1, with D possibly being TRBD1 (6 bases). Trimming removed 3 bases from V and 1 base from J, with 22 bases in between. Germline V CDR1 and CDR2: SGHRS, YFSETQ. The CDR3 is 18 amino acids.

V usage is TRBV4-1 and J usage is TRBJ1-2; no clear D gene. Trimming shortened V by 2 bases and J by 4 bases, and 14 bases separated the two germline ends. The CDR3 length is 15 residues. Germline CDR1 is MGHRA and CDR2 is YSYEKL. Here the CDR3 reads CASSQTIQNIYGYTF. DNA for the CDR3: TGCGCCAGCAGCCAAACGATACAAAATATCTATGGCTACACCTTC.

This chain joins TRBV4-3 and TRBJ1-3; D not certain. Germline values: CDR1 LGHNA, CDR2 YSLEER. This CDR3 is 17 amino acids long. V gave up 0 bases and J gave up 0 bases, with 12 bases separating them. CDR3 sequence: CASSQDPGSLSGNTIYF. The DNA for the CDR3 is TGCGCCAGCAGCCAAGACCCCGGGAGCCTCTCTGGAAACACCATATATTTT.

The J gene is TRBJ2-1, the V gene TRBV29-1, with 8 bases fitting TRBD2. V dropped 6 bases and J dropped 3; count of bases not matched to a gene: 10. Germline V gene data show CDR1 as SQVTM and CDR2 as ANQGSEA. This CDR3 comprises 15 residues. This chain's CDR3 is CSVVLLAARYNEQFF. In DNA, the CDR3 is TGCAGCGTCGTCCTACTAGCGGCCCGCTACAATGAGCAGTTCTTC.

This sequence joins TRBV2 and TRBJ2-1; TRBD2 is a possible D gene (5 bases). With 4 bases removed from V and 11 bases from J, the gap between germline ends came to 12 bases. The germline CDR1 and CDR2 sequences are SNHLY and FYNNEI. This CDR3 contains 12 residues. The CDR3 DNA reads TGTGCCAGCAGTGCCGAGCGGAGTCAGCAGTTCTTC. Translation gives CASSAERSQQFF. Looking up the rest from reference TRBV2 and TRBJ2-1 gives the full variable domain: EPEVTQTPSHQVTQMGQEVILRCVPISNHLYFYWYRQILGQKVEFLVSFYNNEISEKSEIFDDQFSVERPDGSNFTLKIRSTKLEDSAMYFCASSAERSQQFFGPGTRLTVL.

J is TRBJ2-5 and V is TRBV12-3 or TRBV12-4; the D gene is possibly TRBD2 (6 bases). This CDR3 is built from 12 residues. V lost 4 bases and J lost 4, with 7 bases in between. DNA of the CDR3: TGTGCCAGCAGTTACGGGGGAGAGACCCAGTACTTC. Its translation is CASSYGGETQYF.